The rows below give T cell receptor beta chains drawn from one sample of a study of OX40 agonist ivuxolimab in advanced cancers. The repertoire was sequenced with immunoSEQ multiplex PCR; TCRdb's copy has only in-frame clones and lacks some. The sample includes tens of thousands of clones, approximately 89% of them seen just once. The sequences come from CD4+ or CD8+ T cells sorted from blood, collected in a trial of the OX40 agonist ivuxolimab. All receptors derive from an adult with an advanced solid tumor such as melanoma, head and neck, liver or kidney cancer. CDR3s include the opening cysteine and the closing phenylalanine or tryptophan.

v_gene	j_gene	CDR3aa
TRBV6-6	TRBJ2-7	CASSEGVVEQYF
TRBV4-2	TRBJ1-3	CASSQGQGASGNTIYF
TRBV19	TRBJ2-7	CARRTGDYEQYF
TRBV2	TRBJ2-7	CASSPQGNEQYF
TRBV7-8	TRBJ1-1	CASSLARQANTEAFF
TRBV4-2	TRBJ1-5	CASSPRSNSNQPQHF
TRBV5-1	TRBJ2-5	CASSERLAGGEETQYF
TRBV5-6	TRBJ2-1	CASYSLAKHYNEQFF
TRBV5-5	TRBJ2-7	CASSLSGIEHEQYF
TRBV29-1	TRBJ2-7	CSVSASGYEQYF
TRBV7-2	TRBJ2-4	CASSLGGLLAKNIQYF
TRBV27	TRBJ2-7	CASSPRTGIYEQYF
TRBV2	TRBJ1-6	CASSNRDTSSPLHF
TRBV5-1	TRBJ2-5	CASSGGLVGETQYF
TRBV5-1	TRBJ1-1	CATRDGVRNTEAFF
TRBV19	TRBJ2-7	CASSRILSSSYEQYF
TRBV6-5	TRBJ1-2	CASSYPGTNYGYTF